Presented here are 20 T cell receptor beta chains from one specimen sequenced in a study of identical twins. TCRdb reprocessed the 5' RACE reads with MiXCR, giving one entry per CDR3 protein. The data hold around 530,000 distinct CDR3 sequences, with over 12% observed a single time. The data also belong to a second study, concerning yellow fever vaccine responses in identical twins.

Sequences were obtained from CD4+ T cells sorted from blood. The receptors derive from a woman between 18 and 29 years old in good health.

The chain carries TRBV3-1 and TRBJ2-3; 13 bases fit TRBD2. This CDR3 is built from 18 residues. Germline V gene data show CDR1 as LGHDT and CDR2 as YNNKEL (reference sequence). V lost 4 bases, J lost 0 bases, and 7 bases stayed unmatched. The CDR3: CASSPRLAGGRSTDTQYF. Here the CDR3 DNA reads TGTGCCAGCAGCCCGCGACTAGCGGGGGGCAGGAGCACAGATACGCAGTATTTT.

The table lists this clonotype with a few counts. J is TRBJ2-1 and V is TRBV2; TRBD1 is a possible D gene (5 bases). The germline V gene encodes CDR1 SNHLY and CDR2 FYNNEI. Trimming pared 6 bases from V and 3 bases from J, leaving 12 bases between. There are 14 residues in the CDR3. CDR3 in amino acids: CASSRAGNYNEQFF. The CDR3 nucleotides are TGTGCCAGCAGCCGTGCAGGGAACTACAATGAGCAGTTCTTC.

The V gene is TRBV5-1, the J gene TRBJ2-7; 7 nucleotides line up with TRBD2. The CDR3 loop spans 16 amino acids. Losses at the gene ends were 4 bases for V and 4 bases for J; bases not matched to a gene: 14. The V gene's germline CDR1 is SGHRS and CDR2 YFSETQ. The CDR3 sequence is CASSLTFARERYEQYF. CDR3 in DNA: TGCGCCAGCAGCCTCACGTTCGCGCGGGAGCGGTACGAGCAGTACTTC.

This clonotype turned up a few times. The chain couples TRBV20-1 to TRBJ2-7; D may be TRBD1 (5 bases). The V gene lost 2 bases and the J gene lost 6 bases, with 17 bases spanning the gap. CDR1 is DFQATT, CDR2 SNEGSKA, per germline (reference sequence). CDR3 length: 14 amino acids. The CDR3 nucleotides are TGCAGTGCTAGAACTTCAGGGTCGGAGAGCGAGCAGTACGTC. This encodes CSARTSGSESEQYV.

This clonotype was seen more than once but under ten times. The gene calls are TRBV6-2 or TRBV6-3 and TRBJ2-1, with 10 bases fitting TRBD2. The CDR3 is 15 residues long. J gave up 1 base and V 7 bases, and 4 bases lay outside the gene matches. CDR1 is MNHEY and CDR2 is SVGEGT in the germline V gene. The CDR3 DNA sequence: TGTGCCAGCACCTCGGGACTAGCGTCCTACAATGAGCAGTTCTTC. Its protein product is CASTSGLASYNEQFF.

This clonotype was seen more than once but under ten times. The CDR3 DNA reads as TGTGCCTCCAGGGGGACTAGCGGGGGGGACAATGAGCAGTTCTTC. Protein product: CASRGTSGGDNEQFF. V usage is TRBV12-3 or TRBV12-4 and J usage is TRBJ2-1; the match to TRBD2 covers 16 bases. The CDR3 has 15 amino acids. J lost 5 bases, V lost 11 bases, and 6 bases had no gene match.

This clonotype was picked up a small number of times. V is TRBV7-9 and J is TRBJ2-7; D may be TRBD2 (6 bases). Deletions cut 5 bases from V and 5 bases from J, with 13 bases between. Germline CDR1 SEHNR, CDR2 FQNEAQ (reference sequence). The CDR3 has 13 residues. CDR3 sequence: CASSRLVGHEQYV. The DNA of the CDR3 is TGTGCCAGCAGCCGACTAGTCGGGCACGAGCAGTACGTC.

The chain carries TRBV4-1 and TRBJ2-2, with a weak D call TRBD2 (6 bases). V lost 1 base, J lost 1 base, and 16 bases lay in between. Germline assignment: CDR1 MGHRA and CDR2 YSYEKL. The CDR3 has 18 residues. The CDR3 spells CASSQGRWASENTGELFF. The CDR3 bases are TGCGCCAGCAGCCAAGGGCGTTGGGCTAGCGAGAACACCGGGGAGCTGTTTTTT.

There are a few counts of this clonotype. The chain links TRBV5-6 to TRBJ1-1; possibly TRBD1 for D (6 bases). The CDR3 runs to 15 residues. With 4 bases removed from V and 5 bases from J, the gap between germline ends came to 18 bases. Germline V lookup: CDR1 SGHDT, CDR2 YYEEEE. For the CDR3, the DNA is TGTGCCAGCAGCCCGGAGGGGGGTACGGGGACTGAAGCTTTCTTT. The encoded protein is CASSPEGGTGTEAFF.

The chain joins TRBV15 to TRBJ2-3; possible D gene TRBD2, 6 bases. Germline values: CDR1 LNHNV, CDR2 YYDKDF (reference sequence). CDR3 length equals 17 residues. Between the trimmed V and J ends, which lost 0 bases and 5 bases, there was a span of 18 bases. CDR3 in amino acids: CATSRDPAGGVIDTQYF. The CDR3 region has the DNA TGTGCCACCAGCAGAGATCCGGCCGGAGGGGTGATAGATACGCAGTATTTT.

This clonotype was found many times. The chain joins TRBV10-3 to TRBJ2-7; the D gene is possibly TRBD1 (6 bases). Trimming shortened V by 6 bases and J by 2 bases, and 17 bases separated the two germline ends. The germline V gene has CDR1 ENHRY and CDR2 SYGVKD. This CDR3 has 15 amino acids. The DNA of the CDR3 is TGTGCCATCAGCCGCGGACAGTTCAGTCCCTACGAGCAGTACTTC. Protein product: CAISRGQFSPYEQYF.

The chain links TRBV13 to TRBJ2-1, with D uncertain. The CDR3 consists of 13 residues. Trimming removed 5 bases at V and 5 bases at J, with 10 bases between. Per germline, CDR1 PRHDT and CDR2 FYEKMQ (reference sequence). The CDR3 DNA is TGTGCCAGCAGCGACGGGCCCAACAATGAGCAGTTCTTC. Translating gives CASSDGPNNEQFF.

The genes are TRBV6-1 and TRBJ2-7, with 7 bases aligning to TRBD1. From germline, CDR1 is MNHNS and CDR2 SASEGT. This CDR3 is 13 amino acids long. V shed 8 bases and J 1 base; nucleotides not matched to a gene: 5. The CDR3 DNA reads TGTGCCAGCGGAAGGGACAGATCCTACGAGCAGTACGTC. Protein: CASGRDRSYEQYV.

This chain uses TRBV7-2 with TRBJ2-1, with 9 bases identical to TRBD1. The V gene end was trimmed by 8 bases and the J gene end by 7 bases; junction bases not matched to a gene: 12. CDR1 and CDR2 from the germline V gene are SGHTA and FQGNSA. The CDR3 is 15 amino acids. This chain's CDR3 is CASGSGTGMWNEQFF. CDR3 sequence (DNA): TGTGCCAGCGGCTCCGGGACAGGGATGTGGAATGAGCAGTTCTTC.

This clonotype came up many times. This chain links TRBV6-2 or TRBV6-3 with TRBJ2-7; 10 bases match TRBD2. The CDR3 totals 14 residues. Germline V lookup: CDR1 MNHEY, CDR2 SVGEGT. V shed 5 bases, J shed 4 bases, and the junction held 5 bases outside the gene matches. The CDR3 sequence: CASSRTSGTYEQYF. CDR3 nucleotide sequence: TGTGCCAGCAGTAGAACTAGCGGGACGTACGAGCAGTACTTC.

In its sample, this clonotype was seen a few times. The V gene is TRBV25-1, the J gene TRBJ1-6; TRBD1 agrees at 7 bases. From germline, CDR1 is MGHDK and CDR2 SYGVNS. The CDR3 has 15 residues. V gave up 1 base and J gave up 9 bases; unmatched junction bases: 6. CDR3 sequence reads: CASSESGGMGSPLHF. CDR3 sequence (DNA): TGTGCCAGCAGTGAATCAGGGGGTATGGGTTCACCCCTCCACTTT.

The chain recombines TRBV5-8 with TRBJ1-1; D is unresolved. The CDR3 sequence is 17 residues long. Looked up from germline, CDR1 is SGHTS and CDR2 is YDEGEE. V was clipped by 0 bases and J by 1 base, with 16 bases between them. The CDR3 spells CASSLAGREGGNTEAFF. The CDR3 DNA reads TGTGCCAGCAGCTTGGCTGGCCGGGAGGGTGGGAACACTGAAGCTTTCTTT.

The chain joins TRBV2 to TRBJ2-7; the D is unclear. Germline CDR1 is SNHLY and CDR2 is FYNNEI. This CDR3 comprises 14 residues. Trimming shortened V by 0 bases and J by 2 bases, and 8 bases separated the two germline ends. CDR3 in amino acids: CASSEAGPTYEQYF. In DNA, the CDR3 is TGTGCCAGCAGTGAAGCCGGCCCCACCTACGAGCAGTACTTC.

V and J are TRBV7-9 and TRBJ2-1, with D uncertain. V was trimmed by 5 bases and J by 9 bases, leaving 11 bases between them. The CDR3 loop spans 12 amino acids. Germline CDR1 and CDR2: SEHNR and FQNEAQ (reference sequence). CDR3 sequence: CASSPPGREQFF. The CDR3 DNA reads as TGTGCCAGCAGCCCCCCGGGTCGTGAGCAGTTCTTC. The full variable domain, in which reference TRBV7-9 and TRBJ2-1 provide the parts outside the CDR3, is DTGVSQNPRHKITKRGQNVTFRCDPISEHNRLYWYRQTLGQGPEFLTYFQNEAQLEKSRLLSDRFSAERPKGSFSTLEIQRTEQGDSAMYLCASSPPGREQFFGPGTRLTVL.

The V and J genes are TRBV6-1 and TRBJ2-2, with 7 bases matching TRBD1. The CDR3 contains 14 residues. The V and J ends lost 7 bases and 3 bases, in that order; junction bases with no gene match: 5. CDR1 MNHNS and CDR2 SASEGT come from the germline V gene. The CDR3 DNA reads TGTGCCAGCAACAACAGGGGATACACCGGGGAGCTGTTTTTT. Translating it yields CASNNRGYTGELFF.